Listed below are T cell receptor beta chains from one sample, sequenced in a study of sequential checkpoint blockade in melanoma. Libraries were prepared by immunoSEQ multiplex PCR; TCRdb keeps only in-frame clonotypes and omits some of them. The sample carries roughly 29,000 clones, approximately 83% recorded once. This material consisted of CD8+ T cells sorted from blood (inferred from file names), taken from a patient given nivolumab and ipilimumab in sequence. The receptors derive from a human donor with melanoma. CDR3s include the opening cysteine and the closing phenylalanine or tryptophan. The D gene is left open where the match is weak. Clone size, where shown, is once, few, many, or a class for clones that have expanded.

d_call	clone_size	v_call	j_call	cdr3_nt	cdr3_aa
-	-	TRBV4-1	TRBJ1-5	TGCGCCAGCAGCCAAGATGGGGGGTCCAGGTCGCCCCAGCATTTT	CASSQDGGSRSPQHF
-	-	TRBV21-1	TRBJ2-7	TGTGCCAGCAGCCCTGGGCCAGGGGGCCCCTACGAGCAGTACTTC	CASSPGPGGPYEQYF
-	-	TRBV27	TRBJ2-7	TGTGCCAGCAGTTTAGGCAGTACCTACGAGCAGTACTTC	CASSLGSTYEQYF
TRBD2	-	TRBV5-4	TRBJ2-7	TGTGCCAGCAGCACAAGCGGGACGTTCTACGAGCAGTACTTC	CASSTSGTFYEQYF
TRBD1	-	TRBV5-6	TRBJ2-5	TGTGCCAGCAGCTTCCGGGGACAGACCCAAGAGACCCAGTACTTC	CASSFRGQTQETQYF
TRBD1	-	TRBV5-1	TRBJ1-4	TGCGCCAGCAGCCCGGACAGGGGTAATGAGGAACTGTTTTTT	CASSPDRGNEELFF
TRBD2	-	TRBV4-2	TRBJ2-1	TGTGCCAGCAGCCCGACCTCGGGGAGGGTAGATGAGCAGTTCTTC	CASSPTSGRVDEQFF
TRBD2	-	TRBV28	TRBJ2-7	TGTGCCAGCAGGCCCATTACGATTAAAGAGGGGACTAGAGTGTACGAGCAGTACTTC	CASRPITIKEGTRVYEQYF
-	-	TRBV15	TRBJ1-5	TGTGCCACCAGCAGAGATCAGGGGCCGGGTCAGCCCCAGCATTTT	CATSRDQGPGQPQHF
-	-	TRBV13	TRBJ1-2	TGTGCCAGCAGCTCCGGGGGTCCCCTGGGGAACTATGGCTACACCTTC	CASSSGGPLGNYGYTF
-	-	TRBV4-3	TRBJ1-5	TGCGCCAGCAGCCAAGATCGAGGGAGAGGTCAGCCCCAGCATTTT	CASSQDRGRGQPQHF
-	-	TRBV13	TRBJ2-1	TGTGCCAGCAGCTTAGGCGGGGGACCCAATGAGCAGTTCTTC	CASSLGGGPNEQFF
TRBD2	-	TRBV19	TRBJ2-2	TGTGCCAGTAGTGGCGGGGGAGCCACCGGGGAGCTGTTTTTT	CASSGGGATGELFF
-	-	TRBV9	TRBJ2-7	TGTGCCAGCAGCCCGAGGGCGGGCGAGCAGTACTTC	CASSPRAGEQYF
TRBD2	-	TRBV4-1	TRBJ2-3	TGCGCCAGCAGCCAAGAGGTTCTGACTAGCGGGAGGGCAGATACGCAGTATTTT	CASSQEVLTSGRADTQYF
-	few	TRBV25-1	TRBJ1-1	TGTGCCAGCAGTGAGCAGGGCCAGGTCACTGAAGCTTTCTTT	CASSEQGQVTEAFF
TRBD1	-	TRBV28	TRBJ1-5	TGTGCCAGCAGTTTTCCCAGAGACAGGGCTGGGAGCAATCAGCCCCAGCATTTT	CASSFPRDRAGSNQPQHF
-	-	TRBV7-6	TRBJ2-5	TGTGCCAGCAGCGCGATTTTGACTCCTCAAGAGACCCAGTACTTC	CASSAILTPQETQYF
TRBD2	-	TRBV4-1	TRBJ2-7	TGCGCCAGCAGTCCAACACTAGCGGGAGCCTACGAGCAGTACTTC	CASSPTLAGAYEQYF
-	-	TRBV30	TRBJ2-7	TGTGCCTGGACAGAACAGGGTTACGAGCAGTACTTC	CAWTEQGYEQYF
TRBD1	-	TRBV13	TRBJ2-7	TGTGCCAGCAGCTCCAACAGGGGCCACGAGCAGTACTTC	CASSSNRGHEQYF
-	few	TRBV19	TRBJ1-5	TGTGCCAGTAGCAATGGAGGGGAGGGTCAGCCCCAGCATTTT	CASSNGGEGQPQHF
-	once	TRBV9	TRBJ1-1	TGTGCCAGCAGCGTAGAGTCGGCGGGGAACACTGAAGCTTTCTTT	CASSVESAGNTEAFF
-	-	TRBV19	TRBJ2-1	TGTGCCAGTAGTCCAGACGGGAGCTCCTACAATGAGCAGTTCTTC	CASSPDGSSYNEQFF
TRBD2	once	TRBV6-4	TRBJ2-3	TGTGCCAGCAGTGACTCGACTCCGGGGAGGGGACTAGCCCGAGGAAGTGATACGCAGTATTTT	CASSDSTPGRGLARGSDTQYF
-	once	TRBV5-6	TRBJ2-2	TGTGCCAGCAGCTTGACTCGAGACAGCAACACCGGGGAGCTGTTTTTT	CASSLTRDSNTGELFF
-	few	TRBV4-1	TRBJ1-5	TGCGCCAGCAGCCAAGATATAACAGGGTTTTTGCCCCAGCATTTT	CASSQDITGFLPQHF
TRBD1	once	TRBV7-9	TRBJ1-2	TGTGCCAGCACCGGGGACAGGGGGGCCTATGGCTACACCTTC	CASTGDRGAYGYTF
TRBD1	-	TRBV5-1	TRBJ1-2	TGCGCCAGCAGCTTGGCGGGACAGGGGGCGGATGGCTACACCTTC	CASSLAGQGADGYTF
TRBD1	-	TRBV6-1	TRBJ1-2	TGTGCCAGCAGTGAAGCGACAGGGCCAAACTATGGCTACACCTTC	CASSEATGPNYGYTF
-	-	TRBV27	TRBJ2-7	TGTGCCAGCCGTTTGGGTGCGGCGGCCACCTACGAGCAGTACTTC	CASRLGAAATYEQYF
-	-	TRBV29-1	TRBJ1-2	TGCAGCGTTGGGGGGGGACGGGGCTACACCTTC	CSVGGGRGYTF
-	-	TRBV6-4	TRBJ1-5	TGTGCCAGCAGTGACGGGGCAGGGGAGAGCAATCAGCCCCAGCATTTT	CASSDGAGESNQPQHF
-	-	TRBV28	TRBJ1-2	TGTGCCAGCAGTCCGACCGTGGGGCCTGGTGACTATGGCTACACCTTC	CASSPTVGPGDYGYTF
-	-	TRBV13	TRBJ1-2	TGTGCCAGCAGCCAACAACCGGACAGTTTTGGCTACACCTTC	CASSQQPDSFGYTF
-	-	TRBV7-6	TRBJ2-7	TGTGCCAGCAGCTTAGACCCGGGGGACTCCTACGAGCAGTACTTC	CASSLDPGDSYEQYF
-	-	TRBV13	TRBJ2-7	TGTGCCAGCAGCTTAGGCCTGACAGGACTCCAGTACTTC	CASSLGLTGLQYF
TRBD2	-	TRBV19	TRBJ2-1	TGTGCCAGTAGTATGGGACTAGCGGGGGTGAGCTCCTACAATGAGCAGTTCTTC	CASSMGLAGVSSYNEQFF
-	-	TRBV10-2	TRBJ2-7	TGCGCCAGCAGTTTGAACCGGGAGTACGAGCAGTACTTC	CASSLNREYEQYF
TRBD1	once	TRBV19	TRBJ1-1	TGTGCCAGTAGTAATAGCAGGGGACAGGGGCCTGAAGCTTTCTTT	CASSNSRGQGPEAFF
-	once	TRBV19	TRBJ1-4	TGTGCCAGTAGTCCCTTCTCGGACAGTGCAACTAATGAAAAACTGTTTTTT	CASSPFSDSATNEKLFF
TRBD2	-	TRBV7-9	TRBJ2-7	TGTGCCAGCAGCTCGACTAGCGGGAGGTCTTGGTACTACGAGCAGTACTTC	CASSSTSGRSWYYEQYF